The 13 T cell receptor beta chains reported below all come from one sample, sequenced in a study of T-cell memory formation after mild COVID-19. TCRdb reprocessed the 5' RACE reads with MiXCR, giving one entry per CDR3 protein. The repertoire holds about 200,000 distinct CDR3 sequences, with around 20% as singletons. Sequencing was performed on PBMCs or a T cell subset sorted from them (not recorded which). The receptor source for this set is an adult woman who had mild COVID-19 (a few samples of this study predate the infection). Cell type and time point are not known.

The chain joins TRBV11-2 to TRBJ2-1; 9 nucleotides line up with TRBD2. The ends lost 3 bases at V and 7 bases at J; junction bases unmatched: 4. CDR3 size: 14 residues. In germline, CDR1 is SGHAT, CDR2 FQNNGV. CDR3 protein: CASSFSLAGNEQFF. Here the CDR3 DNA reads TGTGCCAGCAGCTTTTCACTAGCGGGTAATGAGCAGTTCTTC. The full variable domain, rest sourced from reference TRBV11-2 and TRBJ2-1, is EAGVAQSPRYKIIEKRQSVAFWCNPISGHATLYWYQQILGQGPKLLIQFQNNGVVDDSQLPKDRFSAERLKGVDSTLKIQPAKLEDSAVYLCASSFSLAGNEQFFGPGTRLTVL.

The V gene is TRBV6-5, the J gene TRBJ2-1; 9 nucleotides line up with TRBD2. Germline V gives CDR1 MNHEY, CDR2 SVGAGI. V lost 6 bases, J lost 4 bases, and 10 bases stayed unmatched. The CDR3 is 16 residues long. DNA for the CDR3: TGTGCCAGCAGCCGGATAGCGGGAGCTTCTTACAATGAGCAGTTCTTC. This encodes CASSRIAGASYNEQFF.

The J gene is TRBJ1-5, the V gene TRBV6-5; 8 bases map to TRBD1. The junction had 9 bases not matched to a gene; V was cut back by 0 bases and J by 2 bases. The CDR3 consists of 18 residues. Germline-derived CDR1 and CDR2 are MNHEY and SVGAGI. The CDR3 region is CASSYSGQGARGNQPQHF. DNA of the CDR3: TGTGCCAGCAGTTACTCGGGGCAGGGGGCTAGGGGCAATCAGCCCCAGCATTTT.

This clonotype has a handful of counts. The V gene is TRBV15, the J gene TRBJ2-3; D is perhaps TRBD2 (6 bases). The CDR3 sequence is 14 residues long. Trimming left V 2 bases short and J 6 bases short, with 12 bases between. From germline, CDR1 is LNHNV and CDR2 YYDKDF (reference sequence). The CDR3, as DNA: TGTGCCACCAGCAGATTGCGGGGAGGCGATACGCAGTATTTT. Amino acid sequence: CATSRLRGGDTQYF.

This clonotype has just a few counts. The chain joins TRBV5-1 to TRBJ2-3; a weak D match, TRBD1 (6 bases). Trimming shortened V by 2 bases and J by 1 base, and 17 bases separated the two germline ends. Looked up from germline, CDR1 is SGHRS and CDR2 is YFSETQ. The CDR3 contains 17 residues. Here the CDR3 DNA reads TGCGCCAGCAGCTTAGGCAGGGGCCGACCCCGCACAGATACGCAGTATTTT. It codes for CASSLGRGRPRTDTQYF.

This chain connects TRBV12-3 or TRBV12-4 to TRBJ2-1; 12 bases map to TRBD2. J lost 6 bases, V lost 3 bases, and 9 bases had no gene match. This CDR3 region has 17 residues. CDR3 region: CASSLGLTSGGVNEQFF. The CDR3, as DNA: TGTGCCAGCAGTTTGGGACTGACTAGCGGGGGAGTCAATGAGCAGTTCTTC.

This chain connects TRBV2 to TRBJ2-2; 7 nucleotides match TRBD2. J lost 2 bases, V lost 4 bases, and 7 bases had no gene match. The CDR3 consists of 16 residues. Germline values: CDR1 SNHLY, CDR2 FYNNEI. This CDR3 is CASSGVAGRNTGELFF. The CDR3 DNA reads TGTGCCAGCAGTGGGGTAGCGGGCCGTAACACCGGGGAGCTGTTTTTT.

Only a few counts were recorded for this clonotype. The V and J genes are TRBV6-6 and TRBJ1-6; D gene ambiguous. The CDR3 consists of 12 residues. Germline CDR1 and CDR2: MNHNY and SVGAGI (reference sequence). V was cut by 5 bases and J by 10 bases, with 9 bases left in between. DNA for the CDR3: TGTGCCAGCAGTCCCGAAAGATCACCCCTCCACTTT. The encoded protein is CASSPERSPLHF.

The chain joins TRBV9 to TRBJ2-5, with a tentative D call TRBD1 (5 bases). CDR1 is SGDLS and CDR2 is YYNGEE in the germline V gene. This CDR3 is built from 14 residues. V dropped 0 bases and J dropped 2 bases, with 8 bases sitting between them. CDR3 nucleotide sequence: TGTGCCAGCAGCGTAGGGACACTACAAGAGACCCAGTACTTC. Residues: CASSVGTLQETQYF.

The chain recombines TRBV6-5 with TRBJ2-4, with TRBD2 matching over 7 bases. The CDR3 totals 17 residues. Losses at the gene ends were 2 bases for V and 6 bases for J; bases not matched to a gene: 13. Germline V gene data show CDR1 as MNHEY and CDR2 as SVGAGI. The DNA for the CDR3 is TGTGCCAGCAGTTACCGACGCGCGGGAGATTGGAGAAACATTCAGTACTTC. Amino acids: CASSYRRAGDWRNIQYF.

The chain uses TRBV7-2 and TRBJ1-1; TRBD1 matches at 12 bases. The germline V gene has CDR1 SGHTA and CDR2 FQGNSA. CDR3 length equals 17 residues. V was clipped by 1 base and J by 4 bases; unmatched bases: 7. The CDR3 is CASSLVGTGGGSTEAFF. In DNA form, the CDR3 reads TGTGCCAGCAGCTTAGTTGGGACAGGGGGCGGGAGCACTGAAGCTTTCTTT.

This clonotype was counted between two and nine times. This chain connects TRBV4-2 to TRBJ1-1; 8 nucleotides line up with TRBD1. The germline CDR1 and CDR2 sequences are LGHNA and YNFKEQ. Trimming took 5 bases from V and 0 from J; bases not matched to a gene: 5. There are 15 residues in the CDR3. CDR3 in amino acids: CASSIGQGLNTEAFF. The DNA for the CDR3 is TGTGCCAGCAGCATAGGACAGGGTCTGAACACTGAAGCTTTCTTT.

V gene TRBV7-2 combines with J gene TRBJ2-5; no clear D gene. Between the trimmed V and J ends, which lost 1 base and 2 bases, there was a span of 8 bases. Germline-derived CDR1 and CDR2 are SGHTA and FQGNSA. The CDR3 spans 14 residues. The CDR3 loop is CASSLDSRQETQYF. The DNA for the CDR3 is TGTGCCAGCAGCTTAGACTCCCGGCAAGAGACCCAGTACTTC.